Presented here are 29 T cell receptor beta chains from one specimen sequenced in a study of beta chain features in type 1 diabetes. The entirety of the isolated RNA underwent reverse transcription, so expressed TCRB transcripts were sequenced. Only in-frame clones appear in the TCRdb table, and some are missing; sequencing was by immunoSEQ multiplex PCR. The table records 150,000 or so clones, roughly 48% of them present only once. Sequencing used Tregs from blood. These receptors originate from a man between 18 and 35 years old in good health.

The chain employs TRBV29-1 and TRBJ1-5; TRBD1 matches at 8 bases. J was trimmed by 8 bases and V by 4 bases; bases with no gene match: 7. CDR1 is SQVTM, CDR2 ANQGSEA, per germline. This CDR3 is built from 13 residues. CDR3 DNA: TGCAGCGTTGCCCCAGGACAGGGTAAGCCCCAGCATTTT. It specifies CSVAPGQGKPQHF.

The chain combines TRBV6-5 with TRBJ1-2; D is perhaps TRBD1 (5 bases). V dropped 0 bases and J dropped 8 bases, with 16 bases sitting between them. The CDR3 loop spans 15 amino acids. Germline V gene lookup returns CDR1 MNHEY and CDR2 SVGAGI. The CDR3 protein is CASSYSSGQGGGYTF. DNA for the CDR3: TGTGCCAGCAGTTACTCGAGCGGGCAGGGAGGCGGCTACACCTTC.

This clone came up a few times. The chain recombines TRBV10-3 with TRBJ1-1; D is undetermined. The V end lost 3 bases, the J end lost 2 bases, and 13 bases lay between the germline ends. There are 15 residues in the CDR3. Looked up from germline, CDR1 is ENHRY and CDR2 is SYGVKD. CDR3 nucleotides: TGTGCCATCAGTGAATTCCCCGGAGTAAACACTGAAGCTTTCTTT. Amino acid sequence: CAISEFPGVNTEAFF.

This chain links TRBV4-2 with TRBJ2-7; the D gene is possibly TRBD2 (7 bases). The CDR3 has 17 amino acids. Trimming cost V 1 base and J 7 bases, with 23 bases left between them. Germline CDR1 and CDR2: LGHNA and YNFKEQ. CDR3 nucleotide sequence: TGTGCCAGCAGCCAAGGAGGGGGGGGACGAGAGCGTGGGGAGCAGTACTTC. Protein sequence: CASSQGGGGRERGEQYF.

This chain joins TRBV6-6 and TRBJ2-5, with D possibly being TRBD2 (5 bases). The CDR3 length is 13 residues. The V gene lost 8 bases and the J gene lost 5 bases, with 15 bases spanning the gap. The germline V gene encodes CDR1 MNHNY and CDR2 SVGAGI (reference sequence). This CDR3 is CASSRGSRETQYF. The CDR3 DNA follows: TGTGCCAGCTCCAGAGGGTCTCGGGAGACCCAGTACTTC.

This chain joins TRBV29-1 and TRBJ2-7; D is perhaps TRBD2 (6 bases). V lost 5 bases, J lost 2 bases, and 13 bases lay in between. The CDR3 runs to 13 residues. CDR1 and CDR2 from the germline V gene are SQVTM and ANQGSEA. Written as DNA, the CDR3 is TGCAGCGTTCTCCCTGGGGGGACCTACGAGCAGTACTTC. As protein: CSVLPGGTYEQYF.

The chain employs TRBV9 and TRBJ2-7; a possible D gene is TRBD1 (6 bases). CDR3 size: 15 residues. The germline gives CDR1 SGDLS, CDR2 YYNGEE. Deletions cut 0 bases from V and 6 bases from J, with 16 bases between. The CDR3 region has the DNA TGTGCCAGCAGCGTAGGGCCAGGGGAACTCTCCGAGCAGTACTTC. This translates into CASSVGPGELSEQYF.

V is TRBV6-6 and J is TRBJ2-7, with 8 bases lining up with TRBD2. J gave up 4 bases and V 2 bases, and 4 bases lay outside the gene matches. The CDR3 totals 14 residues. Germline values: CDR1 MNHNY, CDR2 SVGAGI (reference sequence). For the CDR3, the DNA is TGTGCCAGCAGTTACAAGCGGGGGACTTACGAGCAGTACTTC. As protein: CASSYKRGTYEQYF.

The chain is built from TRBV4-2 and TRBJ1-2, with 11 bases that match TRBD1. Germline V gene sequence: CDR1 LGHNA, CDR2 YNFKEQ. The V gene end was trimmed by 6 bases and the J gene end by 5 bases; junction bases not matched to a gene: 14. This CDR3 region has 17 residues. The DNA of the CDR3 is TGTGCCAGCAGACCGGACAGGGGGCTTATAGAGCTTTATGGCTACACCTTC. Its protein is CASRPDRGLIELYGYTF.

In its sample, this clone was seen once. The chain employs TRBV19 and TRBJ1-2; 7 nucleotides match TRBD1. Germline V gene lookup returns CDR1 LNHDA and CDR2 SQIVND (reference sequence). The CDR3 runs to 15 residues. The V gene end was trimmed by 5 bases and the J gene end by 3 bases; junction bases not matched to a gene: 9. The CDR3 is CASSPIAQGDYGYTF. Written as DNA, the CDR3 is TGTGCCAGTAGTCCTATTGCTCAGGGGGACTATGGCTACACCTTC.

The chain recombines TRBV18 with TRBJ2-3; 10 bases fit TRBD2. The CDR3 sequence is 15 residues long. Germline V lookup: CDR1 KGHSH, CDR2 LQKENI. Losses at the gene ends were 0 bases for V and 7 bases for J; bases not matched to a gene: 4. The DNA of the CDR3 is TGTGCCAGCTCACCACCCCTAGCGGGGGCCTATACGCAGTATTTT. Its protein is CASSPPLAGAYTQYF.

V is TRBV5-1 and J is TRBJ2-1; 8 bases line up with TRBD1. V shed 4 bases and J 4 bases; nucleotides not matched to a gene: 10. Germline V gene lookup returns CDR1 SGHRS and CDR2 YFSETQ. The CDR3 extends over 16 amino acids. CDR3 in amino acids: CASSPWTGQGYNEQFF. CDR3 bases: TGCGCCAGCAGCCCATGGACAGGACAGGGTTACAATGAGCAGTTCTTC.

This clone was seen a single time. The chain employs TRBV5-4 and TRBJ2-2; the match to TRBD1 covers 8 bases. The length of the CDR3 is 19 residues. With 1 base clipped from V and 0 bases from J, the junction kept 11 bases outside the gene matches. CDR1 and CDR2 from the germline V gene are SGHNT and YYREEE (reference sequence). CDR3 sequence reads: CASSLRAGGLTSNTGELFF. In DNA, the CDR3 is TGTGCCAGCAGCTTGAGGGCAGGGGGCCTTACTTCGAACACCGGGGAGCTGTTTTTT.

The chain recombines TRBV29-1 with TRBJ2-4; D might be TRBD1 (6 bases). CDR3 length equals 11 residues. Germline-derived CDR1 and CDR2 are SQVTM and ANQGSEA. V lost 3 bases to trimming and J lost 6 bases, with 6 bases between them. The CDR3 loop is CSVDRGNIQYF. CDR3 sequence (DNA): TGCAGCGTTGACAGGGGAAACATTCAGTACTTC. The full variable domain, completed using reference TRBV29-1 and TRBJ2-4, is SAVISQKPSRDICQRGTSLTIQCQVDSQVTMMFWYRQQPGQSLTLIATANQGSEATYESGFVIDKFPISRPNLTFSTLTVSNMSPEDSSIYLCSVDRGNIQYFGAGTRLSVL.

This clone came up a few times. V usage is TRBV2 and J usage is TRBJ1-1; D is unclear. Germline CDR1 and CDR2: SNHLY and FYNNEI. Deletions cut 5 bases from V and 2 bases from J, with 15 bases between. The CDR3 is 15 residues long. The chain's CDR3 is CASSPRAGYNTEAFF. Written as DNA, the CDR3 is TGTGCCAGCAGTCCACGAGCGGGCTATAACACTGAAGCTTTCTTT.

CDR3 protein: CASSPWTSGGDEQFF. For the CDR3, the DNA is TGTGCCAGCAGTCCTTGGACTAGCGGGGGCGATGAGCAGTTCTTC. This rearrangement joins TRBV6-1 to TRBJ2-1; TRBD2 aligns across 13 bases. V gave up 5 bases and J gave up 8 bases; unmatched junction bases: 6. The V gene's germline CDR1 is MNHNS and CDR2 SASEGT. The CDR3 consists of 15 residues.

The chain recombines TRBV6-1 with TRBJ1-2; 8 bases match TRBD1. This CDR3 contains 14 residues. Germline lookup yields CDR1 MNHNS and CDR2 SASEGT. V lost 5 bases and J lost 8; bases outside the gene matches: 10. The chain's CDR3 is CASSPTDRVGGYTF. As DNA, the CDR3 is TGTGCCAGCAGTCCTACGGACAGGGTCGGCGGCTACACCTTC.

Details on this clone: The junction departs from the called germline gene at one end, perhaps through a read error. DNA for the CDR3: TGCAGTGCTAGGGGACTGGGCCCTGGGGACTTC. Protein: CSARGLGPGDF. The gene calls are TRBV20-1 and TRBJ2-5; possibly TRBD2 for D (6 bases). The germline V gene encodes CDR1 DFQATT and CDR2 SNEGSKA (reference sequence). The CDR3 contains 11 residues.

This chain links TRBV4-2 with TRBJ2-7, with 7 bases identical to TRBD1. The CDR3 runs to 14 residues. V shed 4 bases and J 4 bases; nucleotides not matched to a gene: 7. The germline V gene has CDR1 LGHNA and CDR2 YNFKEQ. Here the CDR3 reads CASSPRDSHYEQYF. CDR3 bases: TGTGCCAGCAGCCCCCGGGACAGCCATTACGAGCAGTACTTC.

This chain links TRBV19 with TRBJ2-6; a possible D gene is TRBD2 (6 bases). CDR1 LNHDA and CDR2 SQIVND come from the germline V gene (reference sequence). V was cut by 3 bases and J by 3 bases, with 9 bases left in between. This CDR3 spans 15 amino acids. This CDR3 is CASSIQGGGANVLTF. The CDR3 nucleotides are TGTGCCAGTAGTATCCAGGGAGGTGGGGCCAACGTCCTGACTTTC.

This clone was seen more than once but under ten times. The chain combines TRBV9 with TRBJ1-4; TRBD1 aligns across 9 bases. Germline CDR1 and CDR2: SGDLS and YYNGEE. CDR3 length equals 14 residues. J lost 12 bases, V lost 0 bases, and 6 bases had no gene match. For the CDR3, the DNA is TGTGCCAGCAGCGTAGCCCCAGACAGGGGGGAACTGTTTTTT. Its translation: CASSVAPDRGELFF.

The table lists this clone with a few counts. The chain has TRBV5-4 and TRBJ2-4, with 7 bases that match TRBD2. Germline CDR1 reads SGHNT; CDR2 reads YYREEE (reference sequence). The J segment lost 0 bases and the V segment lost 4 bases, leaving 4 bases of the junction unmatched. This CDR3 spans 15 amino acids. The CDR3 is CASSLGGGAKNIQYF. In DNA form, the CDR3 reads TGTGCCAGCAGCCTTGGGGGGGGAGCCAAAAACATTCAGTACTTC.

The gene calls are TRBV6-5 and TRBJ1-2; D remains unclear. V was shortened by 10 bases and J by 4 bases, with 16 bases between the two germline ends. Germline V gene sequence: CDR1 MNHEY, CDR2 SVGAGI. CDR3 length: 13 residues. The CDR3 region is CAISRIPVYGYTF. In nucleotides, the CDR3 is TGTGCCATATCCAGGATCCCCGTCTATGGCTACACCTTC.

The chain recombines TRBV6-5 with TRBJ1-2, with 7 bases lining up with TRBD1. The junction had 7 bases not matched to a gene; V was cut back by 2 bases and J by 4 bases. This CDR3 spans 15 amino acids. CDR1 and CDR2 from the germline V gene are MNHEY and SVGAGI. The DNA of the CDR3 is TGTGCCAGCAGTTACACGCAGGGGGGCGTCTATGGCTACACCTTC. Translation: CASSYTQGGVYGYTF.

The V call is TRBV18, the J call TRBJ1-3; D not certain. The CDR3 sequence is 14 residues long. Germline assignment: CDR1 KGHSH and CDR2 LQKENI. V shed 6 bases and J shed 4 bases, with 13 bases lying between them. The DNA for the CDR3 is TGTGCCAGCTCCTCGACTGATACCGGAAACACCATATATTTT. It encodes CASSSTDTGNTIYF. Together with reference TRBV18 and TRBJ1-3, the CDR3 gives the full variable domain: NAGVMQNPRHLVRRRGQEARLRCSPMKGHSHVYWYRQLPEEGLKFMVYLQKENIIDESGMPKERFSAEFPKEGPSILRIQQVVRGDSAAYFCASSSTDTGNTIYFGEGSWLTVV.

The chain links TRBV18 to TRBJ2-1; 7 bases fit TRBD2. With 8 bases clipped from V and 6 bases from J, the junction kept 1 base outside the gene matches. The germline CDR1 and CDR2 sequences are KGHSH and LQKENI. This CDR3 has 11 residues. The CDR3 sequence is CASGGGNEQFF. CDR3 bases: TGTGCCAGCGGCGGGGGCAATGAGCAGTTCTTC.

This clone was seen more than once but under ten times. V is TRBV20-1 and J is TRBJ2-7, with D maybe TRBD2 (5 bases). This CDR3 has 11 residues. The germline V gene has CDR1 DFQATT and CDR2 SNEGSKA (reference sequence). V was pared by 2 bases and J by 7 bases, with 9 bases between. The CDR3 sequence: CSARQPGEQYF. The DNA for the CDR3 is TGCAGTGCTAGACAACCGGGGGAGCAGTACTTC.

The chain has TRBV7-8 and TRBJ1-5, with 10 bases lining up with TRBD1. CDR1 and CDR2 from the germline V gene are SGHVS and FQNEAQ. CDR3 length equals 18 residues. With V trimmed by 7 bases and J by 2 bases, 14 bases remained unmatched. CDR3 loop: CASTPRDRGVRGNQPQHF. In nucleotides, the CDR3 is TGTGCCAGCACCCCCCGGGACAGGGGAGTCAGAGGCAATCAGCCCCAGCATTTT.

This clone turned up a few times. The gene calls are TRBV14 and TRBJ2-5, with a weak D call TRBD1 (5 bases). The CDR3 runs to 16 residues. Germline V lookup: CDR1 SGHDN, CDR2 FVKESK. The V end lost 1 base, the J end lost 4 bases, and 16 bases lay between the germline ends. The CDR3 loop is CASSQVYRFTRETQYF. CDR3 DNA sequence: TGTGCCAGCAGCCAAGTGTACAGGTTCACCCGAGAGACCCAGTACTTC.